This T cell receptor (beta chain) was sequenced in a study of blood T cell repertoires in COVID-19 (dated by TCRdb to the early 2020s). About the study as a whole: Samples from collaborators originated in the United States, Italy and Spain and spanned both the acute and convalescent phases of COVID-19. The repertoires were released in a freely available public database meant as a resource for research on the immune response to SARS-CoV-2. Subjects who had been exposed to COVID-19, were actively infected with it, or had recovered from it provided the deeply sampled blood TCRbeta repertoires that made up the dataset. Where HLA class I and class II types were available, the types were taken from metadata supplied by the sample provider, not from assay-based typing. The samples were drawn from the first 160 participants of the ongoing ImmuneRACE study and from about 1,200 subjects provided by 6 global collaborators. Nearly every sample came with metadata listing a de-identified subject ID, COVID-19 status, age in years and sex. The prospective study material was composed of cDNA or gDNA derived from T cells, B-cell-depleted T cells, or PBMCs. The paper's findings and limits, for the study overall: Clinical and demographic metadata were provided uncurated, with the amount varying by source and participant.

Including the terminal cysteine and phenylalanine, the CDR3 comprises 16 residues. Only the CDR3 DNA is retained, 48 bases long and in frame from the first base. Based on the germline V gene, the CDR1 and CDR2 sequences are MNHEY and SVGEGT. The germline ends are 18 bases apart after V is trimmed by 6 bases and J by 3 bases. Collaborating institutions collected whole blood in K2EDTA tubes following their own protocols. For TCRbeta analysis, collaborators shipped samples in one of three forms: frozen whole blood, isolated PBMCs, or DNA extracted from either of those sample types. TCRbeta CDR3 regions were amplified from genomic DNA using the immunoSEQ Assay, a bias-controlled multiplex PCR. As for the original processing: The number of nucleated cells in each sample was estimated from the amplification of reference gene primers within the assay. Sequence reads were collapsed and filtered to measure the absolute abundance of every unique TCRbeta CDR3 rearrangement. Productive Simpson clonality was computed per sample as the square root of Simpson's diversity index over productive rearrangements. Sourced from immuneACCESS, this table was stored by TCRdb with only in-frame sequences that have V and J called. A share of the clones is absent; for the studies checked, an unresolved V gene accounts for under half, and the remainder has no known explanation. V and J calls and clone size are those listed in that table; D and trimming were worked out from the DNA. The sample has about 200,000 clones on record, approximately 85% of them singletons. Clones ranked in the top ten supply 4.5% to 5% of the sample.

This clone was detected only a few times. Its binding antigen is unknown. Per-base qualities were not stored, and no clone one base away is much larger. This receptor was taken from a woman of 80 years or more with acute or convalescent COVID-19. The sequencing input was peripheral blood. The chain was built from TRBV6-2 or TRBV6-3 and TRBJ1-5; the D region possibly corresponds to TRBD1 (6 bases align). The CDR3 is CASSEQTGQANQPQHF. DNA sequence: TGTGCCAGCAGCGAACAGACAGGTCAGGCCAATCAGCCCCAGCATTTT.